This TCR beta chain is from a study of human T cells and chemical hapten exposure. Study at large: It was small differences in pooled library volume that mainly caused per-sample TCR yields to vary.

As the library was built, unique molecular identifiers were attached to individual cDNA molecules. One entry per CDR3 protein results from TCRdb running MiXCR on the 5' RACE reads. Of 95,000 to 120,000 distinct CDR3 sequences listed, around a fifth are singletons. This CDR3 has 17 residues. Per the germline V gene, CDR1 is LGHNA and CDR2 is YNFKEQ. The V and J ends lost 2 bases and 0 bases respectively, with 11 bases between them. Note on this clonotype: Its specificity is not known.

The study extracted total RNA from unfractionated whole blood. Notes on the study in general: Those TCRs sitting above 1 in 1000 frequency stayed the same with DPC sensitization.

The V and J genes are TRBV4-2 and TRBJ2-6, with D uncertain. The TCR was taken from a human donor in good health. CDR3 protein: CASSQYRSASGANVLTF. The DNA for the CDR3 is TGTGCCAGCAGCCAATACCGCTCGGCCTCTGGGGCCAACGTCCTGACTTTC.